One TCR beta chain is described in this entry. The target antigen is unknown. These data belong to a study of identical twins. Study-level results: Out-of-frame beta chain sequences displayed weaker excess sharing between twins.

The donor group consisted entirely of healthy Caucasians. TCRdb reprocessed the 5' RACE reads with MiXCR, giving one entry per CDR3 protein. The data contain about 250,000 distinct CDR3 sequences, approximately 8% of them singletons. These same data were also listed under a study on yellow fever vaccine responses in identical twins.

The source of this sequence is a woman younger than 35 in good health. Sequencing was done on a sample of CD8+ T cells sorted from blood.

CDR3 sequence: CASSGGTGGLGYTF. Written as DNA, the CDR3 is TGCGCCAGCAGCGGAGGGACAGGGGGCCTTGGCTACACCTTC. The chain couples TRBV5-1 to TRBJ1-2, with 12 positions matching TRBD1. The CDR3 totals 14 residues. Germline CDR1 SGHRS, CDR2 YFSETQ. The V and J ends lost 4 bases and 7 bases, in that order; junction bases with no gene match: 5.